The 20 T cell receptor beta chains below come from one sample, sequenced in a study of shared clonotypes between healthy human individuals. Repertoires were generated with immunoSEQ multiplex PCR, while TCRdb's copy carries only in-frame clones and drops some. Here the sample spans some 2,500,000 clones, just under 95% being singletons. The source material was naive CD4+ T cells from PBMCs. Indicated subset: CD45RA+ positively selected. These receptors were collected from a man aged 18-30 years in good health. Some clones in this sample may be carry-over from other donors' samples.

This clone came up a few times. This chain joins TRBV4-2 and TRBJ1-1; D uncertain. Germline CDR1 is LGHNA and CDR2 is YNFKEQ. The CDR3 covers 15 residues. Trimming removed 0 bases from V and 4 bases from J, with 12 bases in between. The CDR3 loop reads CASSQDPIRFTEAFF. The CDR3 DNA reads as TGTGCCAGCAGCCAAGACCCCATTCGGTTCACTGAAGCTTTCTTT.

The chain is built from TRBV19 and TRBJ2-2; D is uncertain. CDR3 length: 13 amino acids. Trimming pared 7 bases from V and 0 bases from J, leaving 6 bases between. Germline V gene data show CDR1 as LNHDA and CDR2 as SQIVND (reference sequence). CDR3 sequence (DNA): TGTGCCAGTATCCCCACGAACACCGGGGAGCTGTTTTTT. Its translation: CASIPTNTGELFF.

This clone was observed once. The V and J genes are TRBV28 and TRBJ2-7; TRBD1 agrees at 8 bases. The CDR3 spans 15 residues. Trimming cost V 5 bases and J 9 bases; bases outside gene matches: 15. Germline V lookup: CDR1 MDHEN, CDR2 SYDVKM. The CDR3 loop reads CASSPTDRTGLGQYF. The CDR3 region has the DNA TGTGCCAGCAGTCCGACCGATAGGACAGGGCTGGGGCAGTACTTC.

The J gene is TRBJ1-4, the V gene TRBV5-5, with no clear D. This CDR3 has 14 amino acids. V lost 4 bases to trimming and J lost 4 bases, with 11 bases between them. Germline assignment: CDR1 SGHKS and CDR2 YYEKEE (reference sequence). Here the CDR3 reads CASSQPRGNEKLFF. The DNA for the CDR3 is TGTGCCAGCAGCCAACCTCGTGGTAATGAAAAACTGTTTTTT.

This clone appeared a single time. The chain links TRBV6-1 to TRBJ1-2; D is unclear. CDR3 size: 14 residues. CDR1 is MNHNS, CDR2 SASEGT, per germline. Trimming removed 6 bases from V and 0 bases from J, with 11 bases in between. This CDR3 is CASSQHGANYGYTF. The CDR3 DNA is TGTGCCAGCAGCCAACACGGAGCTAACTATGGCTACACCTTC.

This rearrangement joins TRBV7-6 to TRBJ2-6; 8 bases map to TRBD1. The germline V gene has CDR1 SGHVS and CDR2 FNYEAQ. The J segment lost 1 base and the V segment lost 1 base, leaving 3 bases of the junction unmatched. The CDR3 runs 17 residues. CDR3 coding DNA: TGTGCCAGCAGCTTAGGGACAGGGTTATCTGGGGCCAACGTCCTGACTTTC. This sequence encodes CASSLGTGLSGANVLTF.

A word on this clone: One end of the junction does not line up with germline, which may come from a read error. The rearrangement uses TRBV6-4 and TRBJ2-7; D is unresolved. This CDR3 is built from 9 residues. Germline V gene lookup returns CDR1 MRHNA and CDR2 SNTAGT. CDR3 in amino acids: CASIKGVHF. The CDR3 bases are TGTGCCAGCATTAAGGGCGTACACTTC.

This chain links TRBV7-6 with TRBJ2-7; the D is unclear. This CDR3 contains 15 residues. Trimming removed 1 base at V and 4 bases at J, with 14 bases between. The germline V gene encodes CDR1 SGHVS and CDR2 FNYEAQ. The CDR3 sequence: CASSLGMAPTYEQYF. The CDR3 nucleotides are TGTGCCAGCAGCTTAGGCATGGCCCCGACTTACGAGCAGTACTTC.

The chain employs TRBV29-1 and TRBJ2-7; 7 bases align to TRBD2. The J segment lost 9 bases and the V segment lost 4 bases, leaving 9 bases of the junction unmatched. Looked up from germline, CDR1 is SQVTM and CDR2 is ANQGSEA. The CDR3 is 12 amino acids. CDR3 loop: CSVVVGRDAQYF. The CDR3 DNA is TGCAGCGTTGTGGTGGGGAGGGATGCGCAGTACTTC.

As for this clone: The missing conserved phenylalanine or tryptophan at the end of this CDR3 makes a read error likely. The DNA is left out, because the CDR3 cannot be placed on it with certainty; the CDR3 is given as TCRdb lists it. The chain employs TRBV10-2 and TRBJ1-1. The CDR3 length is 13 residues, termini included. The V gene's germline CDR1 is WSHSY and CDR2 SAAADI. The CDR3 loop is CASSADRDSITPC.

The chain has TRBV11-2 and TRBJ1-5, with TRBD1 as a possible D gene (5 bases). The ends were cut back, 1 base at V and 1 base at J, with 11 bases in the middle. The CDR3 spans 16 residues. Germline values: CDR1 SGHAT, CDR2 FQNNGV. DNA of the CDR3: TGTGCCAGCAGCTTAGTATCCAGGGTGAGCAATCAGCCCCAGCATTTT. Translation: CASSLVSRVSNQPQHF. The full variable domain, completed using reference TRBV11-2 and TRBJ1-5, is EAGVAQSPRYKIIEKRQSVAFWCNPISGHATLYWYQQILGQGPKLLIQFQNNGVVDDSQLPKDRFSAERLKGVDSTLKIQPAKLEDSAVYLCASSLVSRVSNQPQHFGDGTRLSIL.

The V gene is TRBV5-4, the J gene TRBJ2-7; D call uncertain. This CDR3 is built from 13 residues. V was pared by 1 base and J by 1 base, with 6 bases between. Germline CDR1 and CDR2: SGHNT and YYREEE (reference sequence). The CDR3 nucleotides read TGTGCCAGCAGCTTGTTGGAGTCCTACGAGCAGTACTTC. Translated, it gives CASSLLESYEQYF. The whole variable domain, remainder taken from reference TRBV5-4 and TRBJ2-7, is ETGVTQSPTHLIKTRGQQVTLRCSSQSGHNTVSWYQQALGQGPQFIFQYYREEENGRGNFPPRFSGLQFPNYSSELNVNALELDDSALYLCASSLLESYEQYFGPGTRLTVT.

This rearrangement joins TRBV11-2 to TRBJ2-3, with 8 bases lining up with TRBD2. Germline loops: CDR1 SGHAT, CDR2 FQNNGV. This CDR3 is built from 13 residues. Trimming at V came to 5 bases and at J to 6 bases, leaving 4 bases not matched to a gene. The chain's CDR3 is CASSHGTSDTQYF. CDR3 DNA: TGTGCCAGCAGCCATGGGACTAGTGATACGCAGTATTTT.

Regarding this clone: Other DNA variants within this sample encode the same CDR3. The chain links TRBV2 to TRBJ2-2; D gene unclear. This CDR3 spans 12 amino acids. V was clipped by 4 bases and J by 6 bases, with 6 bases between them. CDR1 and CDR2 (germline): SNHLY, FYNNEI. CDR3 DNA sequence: TGTGCCAGCAGTGTTGGGTCCGGGGAGCTGTTTTTT. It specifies CASSVGSGELFF.

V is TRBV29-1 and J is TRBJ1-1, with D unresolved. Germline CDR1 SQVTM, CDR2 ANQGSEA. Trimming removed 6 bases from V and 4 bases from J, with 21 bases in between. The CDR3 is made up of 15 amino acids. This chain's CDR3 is CSVGFRGRWGTEAFF. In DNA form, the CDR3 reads TGCAGCGTGGGCTTCAGAGGGCGGTGGGGCACTGAAGCTTTCTTT. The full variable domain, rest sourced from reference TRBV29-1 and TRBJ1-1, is SAVISQKPSRDICQRGTSLTIQCQVDSQVTMMFWYRQQPGQSLTLIATANQGSEATYESGFVIDKFPISRPNLTFSTLTVSNMSPEDSSIYLCSVGFRGRWGTEAFFGQGTRLTVV.

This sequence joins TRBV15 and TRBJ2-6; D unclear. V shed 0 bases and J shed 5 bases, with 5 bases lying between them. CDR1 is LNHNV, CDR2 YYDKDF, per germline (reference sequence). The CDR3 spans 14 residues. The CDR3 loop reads CATSREVRANVLTF. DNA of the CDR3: TGTGCCACCAGCAGAGAGGTCCGGGCCAACGTCCTGACTTTC.

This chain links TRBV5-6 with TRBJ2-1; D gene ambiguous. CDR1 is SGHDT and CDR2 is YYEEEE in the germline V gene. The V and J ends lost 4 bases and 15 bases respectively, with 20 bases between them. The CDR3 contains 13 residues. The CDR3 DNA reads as TGTGCCAGCAGCCGATCCGGCCCACCCGATGGGTTCTTC. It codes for CASSRSGPPDGFF.

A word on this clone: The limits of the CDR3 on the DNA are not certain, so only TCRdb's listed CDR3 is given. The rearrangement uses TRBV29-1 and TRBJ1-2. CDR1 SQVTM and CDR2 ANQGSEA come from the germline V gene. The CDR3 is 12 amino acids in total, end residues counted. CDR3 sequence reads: CSVAVGSGICTF.

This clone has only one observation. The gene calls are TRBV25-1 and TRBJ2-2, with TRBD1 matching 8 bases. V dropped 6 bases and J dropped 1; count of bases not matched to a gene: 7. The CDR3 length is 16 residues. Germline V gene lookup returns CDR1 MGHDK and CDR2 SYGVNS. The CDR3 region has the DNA TGTGCCAGCAGGAATTCGGGGACAGGGAACACCGGGGAGCTGTTTTTT. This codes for CASRNSGTGNTGELFF.

DNA of the CDR3: TGTGCCAGCAGTCACCGGGCCCGCCGATGGGAGCAGTTCTTC. Amino acid sequence: CASSHRARRWEQFF. This chain uses TRBV6-5 with TRBJ2-1; no clear D gene. Germline V CDR1 and CDR2: MNHEY, SVGAGI. Trimming removed 5 bases from V and 10 bases from J, with 18 bases in between. The CDR3 loop spans 14 amino acids.